These 30 T cell receptor beta chains were sequenced from one sample in a study of blood T cell repertoires in COVID-19. The data were produced by immunoSEQ multiplex PCR, yet TCRdb's version contains in-frame clones alone and is incomplete. The profile shows fewer than 350,000 clones, roughly 88% of them singletons. Material for sequencing was peripheral blood. These receptors all stem from a young man with active or convalescent COVID-19.

The V call is TRBV11-3, the J call TRBJ2-1, with a possible D match to TRBD2 (5 bases). The V and J ends lost 7 bases and 11 bases respectively, with 18 bases between them. Germline lookup yields CDR1 SGHNT and CDR2 YENEEA. The CDR3 is 13 residues long. CDR3 bases: TGTGCCAGCACCTCCTCGGTGCCGGGAAAGCAGTTCTTC. Its translation: CASTSSVPGKQFF.

The rearrangement uses TRBV7-9 and TRBJ1-1; tentative D call: TRBD1 (6 bases). V lost 4 bases to trimming and J lost 1 base, with 10 bases between them. Germline CDR1 is SEHNR and CDR2 is FQNEAQ (reference sequence). This CDR3 is 14 amino acids long. CDR3 nucleotides: TGTGCCAGCAGCTCCCTCAGGGGGAACACTGAAGCTTTCTTT. Residues: CASSSLRGNTEAFF.

The rearrangement links TRBV19 to TRBJ1-3, with no clear D. The CDR3 is made up of 12 amino acids. Germline V gene lookup returns CDR1 LNHDA and CDR2 SQIVND (reference sequence). V was clipped by 10 bases and J by 3 bases, with 10 bases between them. The CDR3 loop reads CATATDGNTIYF. CDR3 bases: TGTGCCACCGCGACTGATGGAAACACCATATATTTT.

The chain links TRBV4-1 to TRBJ2-7; a possible D gene is TRBD2 (6 bases). The germline CDR1 and CDR2 sequences are MGHRA and YSYEKL. The CDR3 runs to 15 residues. The germline V and J ends were trimmed by 1 base and 4 bases, with 14 bases remaining between them. CDR3 nucleotide sequence: TGCGCCAGCAGCCAAGTCTCGGCAGGGAGGTACGAGCAGTACTTC. Amino acids: CASSQVSAGRYEQYF.

The CDR3 DNA reads as TGTGCCAGCAGCACCTACGGACAGGGGACCGCTAACTATGGCTACACCTTC. It codes for CASSTYGQGTANYGYTF. The chain is built from TRBV11-2 and TRBJ1-2, with TRBD1 matching 9 bases. J lost 0 bases, V lost 5 bases, and 10 bases had no gene match. CDR1 SGHAT and CDR2 FQNNGV come from the germline V gene. This CDR3 is 17 amino acids long.

The rearrangement joins TRBV19 to TRBJ1-2, with D perhaps TRBD1 (6 bases). The germline V and J ends were trimmed by 4 bases and 6 bases, with 12 bases remaining between them. CDR3 length: 13 amino acids. Per the germline V gene, CDR1 is LNHDA and CDR2 is SQIVND (reference sequence). CDR3 protein: CASSRRSGDGYTF. The CDR3 region has the DNA TGTGCCAGTAGTAGAAGATCAGGGGATGGCTACACCTTC. Supplemented by reference TRBV19 and TRBJ1-2, the full variable domain reads DGGITQSPKYLFRKEGQNVTLSCEQNLNHDAMYWYRQDPGQGLRLIYYSQIVNDFQKGDIAEGYSVSREKKESFPLTVTSAQKNPTAFYLCASSRRSGDGYTFGSGTRLTVV.

The chain employs TRBV4-1 and TRBJ2-3; 9 positions agree with TRBD2. J gave up 7 bases and V 1 base, and 3 bases lay outside the gene matches. Germline CDR1 reads MGHRA; CDR2 reads YSYEKL. The CDR3 contains 14 residues. In DNA, the CDR3 is TGCGCCAGCAGCCAAGCACTAGCGGGCAATACGCAGTATTTT. Protein: CASSQALAGNTQYF.

The rearrangement joins TRBV19 to TRBJ1-5; possibly TRBD1 for D (6 bases). V dropped 3 bases and J dropped 7 bases, with 13 bases sitting between them. The CDR3 is 14 residues long. Per germline, CDR1 LNHDA and CDR2 SQIVND (reference sequence). CDR3 DNA: TGTGCCAGTAGTATCACAGGGCTTGAACAGCCCCAGCATTTT. As protein: CASSITGLEQPQHF.

V and J are TRBV6-5 and TRBJ1-6, with D unresolved. V lost 2 bases and J lost 9, with 14 bases in between. Germline V lookup: CDR1 MNHEY, CDR2 SVGAGI. The CDR3 loop spans 15 amino acids. The CDR3 sequence is CASSYAKTPGSPLHF. CDR3 bases: TGTGCCAGCAGTTACGCGAAAACTCCGGGTTCACCCCTCCACTTT.

The chain has TRBV18 and TRBJ2-7; TRBD2 agrees at 7 bases. The CDR3 covers 12 residues. V lost 6 bases and J lost 6; bases outside the gene matches: 5. From germline, CDR1 is KGHSH and CDR2 LQKENI. The CDR3 protein is CASSPGGAEQYF. CDR3 DNA: TGTGCCAGCTCTCCGGGGGGTGCCGAGCAGTACTTC.

This rearrangement joins TRBV27 to TRBJ1-4; D ambiguous. Trimming removed 7 bases from V and 5 bases from J, with 35 bases in between. The V gene's germline CDR1 is MNHEY and CDR2 SMNVEV (reference sequence). This CDR3 is 21 amino acids long. The CDR3 sequence is CASTLSPNERKPGRKNEKLFF. CDR3 DNA: TGTGCCAGCACCCTCTCCCCGAACGAGAGAAAGCCGGGAAGAAAAAATGAAAAACTGTTTTTT.

The chain recombines TRBV11-2 with TRBJ2-5; a weak D match, TRBD1 (5 bases). CDR1 is SGHAT and CDR2 is FQNNGV in the germline V gene. The CDR3 has 15 residues. Between the trimmed V and J ends, which lost 0 bases and 1 base, there was a span of 9 bases. CDR3 protein: CASSLDQGFQETQYF. CDR3 DNA: TGTGCCAGCAGCTTAGACCAGGGATTCCAAGAGACCCAGTACTTC. The full variable domain, rest sourced from reference TRBV11-2 and TRBJ2-5, is EAGVAQSPRYKIIEKRQSVAFWCNPISGHATLYWYQQILGQGPKLLIQFQNNGVVDDSQLPKDRFSAERLKGVDSTLKIQPAKLEDSAVYLCASSLDQGFQETQYFGPGTRLLVL.

The chain joins TRBV7-8 to TRBJ1-2, with D uncertain. V was pared by 5 bases and J by 5 bases, with 9 bases between. The CDR3 is 12 residues long. Germline V lookup: CDR1 SGHVS, CDR2 FQNEAQ. In DNA, the CDR3 is TGTGCCAGCAGCCGTATCGTATATGGCTACACCTTC. Translating it yields CASSRIVYGYTF.

This chain uses TRBV6-4 with TRBJ2-2; 9 nucleotides align to TRBD2. J lost 6 bases, V lost 3 bases, and 2 bases had no gene match. The CDR3 contains 14 residues. Looked up from germline, CDR1 is MRHNA and CDR2 is SNTAGT. The CDR3 coding sequence is TGTGCCAGCAGTGAAGCGGGGGGATCCGGGGAGCTGTTTTTT. This encodes CASSEAGGSGELFF.

This clone was counted a few times. V and J are TRBV7-9 and TRBJ1-1; D not certain. This CDR3 spans 13 amino acids. Trimming cost V 2 bases and J 1 base, with 5 bases left between them. Germline values: CDR1 SEHNR, CDR2 FQNEAQ (reference sequence). This chain's CDR3 is CASSLPRNTEAFF. In DNA form, the CDR3 reads TGTGCCAGCAGCTTACCCAGGAACACTGAAGCTTTCTTT.

This chain joins TRBV5-1 and TRBJ2-5, with TRBD1 matching 8 bases. The germline V gene encodes CDR1 SGHRS and CDR2 YFSETQ. V lost 5 bases and J lost 4; bases outside the gene matches: 7. The CDR3 covers 14 residues. The CDR3 region has the DNA TGCGCCAGCAGTCCAGGGGGCGCGTTAGAGACCCAGTACTTC. It is translated as CASSPGGALETQYF.

The rearrangement joins TRBV27 to TRBJ1-3; TRBD1 might be the D (6 bases). V lost 6 bases to trimming and J lost 0 bases, with 12 bases between them. CDR3 size: 15 residues. CDR1 and CDR2 (germline): MNHEY, SMNVEV (reference sequence). The CDR3 sequence is CASRSGQSSGNTIYF. The CDR3 bases are TGTGCCAGCAGGTCAGGACAGAGCTCTGGAAACACCATATATTTT.

The chain employs TRBV6-6 and TRBJ1-6; TRBD1 matches 7 bases. The CDR3 spans 16 residues. Germline V lookup: CDR1 MNHNY, CDR2 SVGAGI (reference sequence). The J segment lost 6 bases and the V segment lost 0 bases, leaving 5 bases of the junction unmatched. This chain's CDR3 is CASSYSPPGGNSPLHF. The CDR3 nucleotides read TGTGCCAGCAGTTACTCACCGCCAGGGGGTAATTCACCCCTCCACTTT.

This clone has just one count. V and J are TRBV29-1 and TRBJ1-2, with D possibly TRBD1 on 5 matching bases. This CDR3 has 12 amino acids. V was trimmed by 5 bases and J by 7 bases, leaving 14 bases between them. Germline assignment: CDR1 SQVTM and CDR2 ANQGSEA. The CDR3 DNA reads TGCAGCGTTAATACGGGAGACAGTGGCTACACCTTC. Protein product: CSVNTGDSGYTF.

This clone showed up just a few times. V and J are TRBV6-4 and TRBJ2-3; 10 bases match TRBD2. Germline V lookup: CDR1 MRHNA, CDR2 SNTAGT. V was clipped by 3 bases and J by 4 bases; unmatched bases: 7. This CDR3 comprises 16 residues. The CDR3 loop is CASSERAGGSADTQYF. CDR3 DNA sequence: TGTGCCAGCAGTGAGAGAGCGGGGGGGAGCGCAGATACGCAGTATTTT.

The V call is TRBV6-5, the J call TRBJ1-5; D is possibly TRBD1 (5 bases). The CDR3 runs 16 residues. The V end lost 0 bases, the J end lost 0 bases, and 9 bases lay between the germline ends. The germline CDR1 and CDR2 sequences are MNHEY and SVGAGI. The CDR3 bases are TGTGCCAGCAGTTACTCGGCGGGGGTTAGCAATCAGCCCCAGCATTTT. It yields the protein CASSYSAGVSNQPQHF.

The V gene is TRBV13, the J gene TRBJ2-7, with 10 nucleotides matching TRBD1. J lost 5 bases, V lost 5 bases, and 9 bases had no gene match. Germline V lookup: CDR1 PRHDT, CDR2 FYEKMQ (reference sequence). The length of the CDR3 is 15 residues. In DNA form, the CDR3 reads TGTGCCAGCAGCGAGCGGACAGGGGGAGGACACGAGCAGTACTTC. Protein: CASSERTGGGHEQYF.

V gene TRBV2 combines with J gene TRBJ2-5; 12 bases are a match to TRBD2. The length of the CDR3 is 16 residues. V shed 10 bases and J 1 base; nucleotides not matched to a gene: 10. CDR1 is SNHLY and CDR2 is FYNNEI in the germline V gene. The CDR3: CAIWPWTSGAQETQYF. The CDR3 DNA reads TGTGCCATCTGGCCCTGGACTAGCGGGGCCCAAGAGACCCAGTACTTC.

The rearrangement uses TRBV6-5 and TRBJ1-1; TRBD1 is a possible D gene (6 bases). This CDR3 contains 14 residues. V lost 6 bases, J lost 5 bases, and 16 bases lay in between. CDR1 MNHEY and CDR2 SVGAGI come from the germline V gene. The CDR3 region is CASRNRVGRTEAFF. CDR3 nucleotide sequence: TGTGCCAGCAGGAACAGGGTCGGCAGGACTGAAGCTTTCTTT.

This clone occurred once. This may come from a read error, since a much larger clone is one base off. V usage is TRBV9 and J usage is TRBJ2-7; TRBD2 matches 11 bases. The CDR3 is 15 amino acids. Germline loops: CDR1 SGDLS, CDR2 YYNGEE. V lost 5 bases and J lost 0; bases outside the gene matches: 4. The CDR3 DNA reads TGTGCCAGCAGTGAACTAGCGGGGGACTCCTACGAGCAGTACTTC. Translated, it gives CASSELAGDSYEQYF.

The chain has TRBV6-2 or TRBV6-3 and TRBJ1-1; D gene ambiguous. The V end was cut by 2 bases, the J end by 4 bases, with 8 bases between. CDR3 length equals 13 residues. Per germline, CDR1 MNHEY and CDR2 SVGEGT. Here the CDR3 DNA reads TGTGCCAGCAGTTACGAGGCCATCACTGAAGCTTTCTTT. As protein: CASSYEAITEAFF.

J is TRBJ2-3 and V is TRBV10-3, with D perhaps matching TRBD2 (6 bases). V lost 3 bases to trimming and J lost 2 bases, with 9 bases between them. Germline-derived CDR1 and CDR2 are ENHRY and SYGVKD. This CDR3 region has 14 residues. The CDR3 loop reads CAISDGGNTDTQYF. In DNA, the CDR3 is TGTGCCATCAGTGATGGGGGGAACACAGATACGCAGTATTTT.

The rearrangement uses TRBV9 and TRBJ1-6; weak D call: TRBD1 (6 bases). CDR3 size: 15 residues. V lost 4 bases and J 7 bases, leaving 15 bases between the germline ends. Germline loops: CDR1 SGDLS, CDR2 YYNGEE. The CDR3 is CASSPRGGENSPLHF. The CDR3 region has the DNA TGTGCCAGCAGCCCAAGGGGGGGGGAGAATTCACCCCTCCACTTT.

The V call is TRBV27, the J call TRBJ1-4; D call uncertain. The germline V gene encodes CDR1 MNHEY and CDR2 SMNVEV (reference sequence). This CDR3 has 17 residues. V shed 8 bases and J shed 7 bases, with 26 bases lying between them. This chain's CDR3 is CASSPLLETRGGEKLFF. For the CDR3, the DNA is TGTGCCAGCTCGCCCCTCCTCGAAACGCGGGGTGGTGAAAAACTGTTTTTT.

Remarks on this clone: Germline is not matched at one junction end, which may reflect a read error. This chain links TRBV18 with TRBJ2-7; TRBD1 is a possible D gene (7 bases). Germline CDR1 and CDR2: KGHSH and LQKENI. This CDR3 is 15 amino acids long. Here the CDR3 reads CATSRGQGVSYEQYF. The DNA of the CDR3 is TGTGCCACCTCACGGGGGCAGGGGGTATCCTACGAGCAGTACTTC.